A selection of T cell receptor beta chains follows, all from one sample in a study of shared clonotypes between healthy human individuals. Libraries were prepared by immunoSEQ multiplex PCR; TCRdb keeps only in-frame clonotypes and omits some of them. The data contain approximately 1.5 million clones, 95% to 99% of them singletons. Sequencing was performed on naive CD4+ T cells sorted from blood. The receptor source for this set is a man aged 30 to 39 in good health. Both conserved end residues are part of each CDR3. The D gene is left open where the match is weak. Clone size is shown for a subset of rows, as once, few, many or a class of expanded clone.

D gene	V gene	clone size	J gene	CDR3 DNA	CDR3 protein
NA	TRBV30	NA	TRBJ2-2	TGTGCCTGGAGTGTAGGGGGAGGGGAGCTGTTTTTT	CAWSVGGGELFF
NA	TRBV25-1	NA	TRBJ2-1	TGTGCCAGCAGTACGTTGACAGGTAATGAGCAGTTCTTC	CASSTLTGNEQFF
NA	TRBV10-3	NA	TRBJ1-1	TGTGCCATCAGTGAGACCGCCTCCGATTGGGAACAGGCTTTCTTT	CAISETASDWEQAFF
TRBD2	TRBV5-5	NA	TRBJ2-7	TGTGCCAGCAGCCCATGGACTAGCGGGAGGGCCGCTTACGAGCAGTACTTC	CASSPWTSGRAAYEQYF
NA	TRBV7-2	NA	TRBJ2-7	TGTGCCAGCAGCCCATGGAGAGATGGCGAGCAGTACTTC	CASSPWRDGEQYF
NA	TRBV29-1	NA	TRBJ2-7	TGCAGCGTTACAGCCTCCTACGAGCAGTACTTC	CSVTASYEQYF
NA	TRBV19	NA	TRBJ2-6	TGTGCCAGTCATCCCGGAGGGGCAGGGGCCAACGTCCTGACTTTC	CASHPGGAGANVLTF
NA	TRBV19	once	TRBJ1-1	TGTGCCAGTCGGAACATTGCTGGAGCTTTCTTT	CASRNIAGAFF
NA	TRBV5-5	NA	TRBJ2-7	TGTGCCAGCAGCCGCGTCCCTACCTCCTACGAGCAGTACTTC	CASSRVPTSYEQYF
TRBD2	TRBV15	NA	TRBJ2-7	TGTGCCACCAGCACCGAAGAAGGGCTAGCGGGCCTCACGCGGACCTACGAGCAGTACTTC	CATSTEEGLAGLTRTYEQYF
TRBD2	TRBV11-3	once	TRBJ2-7	TGTGCCAGCAGCTTAGATCTAGCGGGAAATGTCGCCGAGCAGTACTTC	CASSLDLAGNVAEQYF
NA	TRBV28	NA	TRBJ2-1	TGTGCCAGCAGTTTAGCGGGTGGGGTCGACAATGAGCAGTTCTTC	CASSLAGGVDNEQFF
TRBD1	TRBV28	NA	TRBJ2-7	TGTGCCAGCCACCGGGACAGCCTTTACGAGCAGTACTTC	CASHRDSLYEQYF
NA	TRBV28	NA	TRBJ2-2	TGTGCCAGCATCTCCTCCGACACCGGGGAGCTGTTTTTT	CASISSDTGELFF
NA	TRBV27	NA	TRBJ2-7	TGTGCCAGCAGTTTAACCCGTCGCAGGTACGAGCAGTACTTC	CASSLTRRRYEQYF
NA	TRBV19	NA	TRBJ1-5	TGTGCCAGTAGTCGGGGGAATAGGTACAATCAGCCCCAGCATTTT	CASSRGNRYNQPQHF
TRBD1	TRBV9	NA	TRBJ2-7	TGTGCCAGCAGCGTAGGCCGTAGGGGGCTGCCGCTCGACGAGCAGTACTTC	CASSVGRRGLPLDEQYF
NA	TRBV2	NA	TRBJ2-2	TGTGCCAGCAGTGAAACCGCTAGCAAGAACACCGGGGAGCTGTTTTTT	CASSETASKNTGELFF
TRBD1	TRBV18	NA	TRBJ2-1	TGTGCCAGCTCACCGGGACAGGGGGCCTATGAGCAGTTCTTC	CASSPGQGAYEQFF
NA	TRBV7-9	NA	TRBJ1-4	TGTGCCAGCAGCTTAGCCTCAGCTAATGAAAAACTGTTTTTT	CASSLASANEKLFF
NA	TRBV28	NA	TRBJ1-2	TGTGCCAGCAGTTTAGGGGACATGAACTATGGCTACACCTTC	CASSLGDMNYGYTF
NA	TRBV5-1	NA	TRBJ2-1	TGCGCCAGCAGTTTTCCGGGATCCAGGTCCGATGAGCAGTTCTTC	CASSFPGSRSDEQFF
TRBD2	TRBV28	NA	TRBJ2-1	TGTGCCAGCAGCGAACTAGCGAGACCACAATTCTTC	CASSELARPQFF
TRBD2	TRBV5-1	NA	TRBJ2-7	TGCGCCAGCAGCCACGGGGGGACCCCCTACGAGCAGTACTTC	CASSHGGTPYEQYF
TRBD2	TRBV11-2	NA	TRBJ2-1	TGTGCCAGCAGGCGTATAAGACAATGGACGCGGGGGGCCTACAATGAGCAGTTCTTC	CASRRIRQWTRGAYNEQFF
TRBD1	TRBV10-3	NA	TRBJ1-4	TGTGCCATCAGTGGCGGGACAGGGATTGATGAAAAACTGTTTTTT	CAISGGTGIDEKLFF
NA	TRBV30	NA	TRBJ1-5	TGTGCCTGGAGTGTTGGTTTCGATCAGCCCCAGCATTTT	CAWSVGFDQPQHF
NA	TRBV29-1	NA	TRBJ1-1	TGCAGCGTTGAAGATAGGCGAAGTAAGAACACTGAAGCTTTCTTT	CSVEDRRSKNTEAFF
NA	TRBV6-1	NA	TRBJ2-1	TGTGCCAGCAGCCGAAGGTACAATGAGCAGTTCTTC	CASSRRYNEQFF
NA	TRBV21-1	once	TRBJ2-3	TGTGCCAGCAGCAAAGCAAAAAGGGGGGTAGGGACAGATACGCAGTATTTT	CASSKAKRGVGTDTQYF
NA	TRBV28	NA	TRBJ2-7	TGTGCCAGCAGTTCCCCGGGACTCCTCTACGAGCAGTACTTC	CASSSPGLLYEQYF
NA	TRBV6-4	NA	TRBJ2-3	TGTGCCAGCAGTGAACCGGGCCTCACAGATACGCAGTATTTT	CASSEPGLTDTQYF
NA	TRBV11-3	NA	TRBJ2-2	TGTGCCAGCAGCTTAGATCCCGCCACCGGGGAGCTGTTTTTT	CASSLDPATGELFF
TRBD2	TRBV5-4	few	TRBJ2-7	TGTGCCAGCAGCTTGGAACTAGCGGCCTACGAGCAGTACTTC	CASSLELAAYEQYF
NA	TRBV7-2	NA	TRBJ2-7	TGTGCCAGCAGCCGGGGGCACGAGCAGTACTTC	CASSRGHEQYF
NA	TRBV5-4	NA	TRBJ1-1	TGTGCCAGCAGGGAGGAATGGAAGGGCACTGAAGCTTTCTTT	CASREEWKGTEAFF
NA	TRBV11-2	NA	TRBJ1-2	TGTGCCAGCACCCCACCAGGGTCCCGGGACTACACCTTC	CASTPPGSRDYTF
TRBD1	TRBV7-2	NA	TRBJ1-1	TGTGCCAGCAGCTTTGCAGGGGGGGACACTGAAGCTTTCTTT	CASSFAGGDTEAFF
NA	TRBV7-8	NA	TRBJ2-1	TGTGCCAGCAGCAAGTACAGTCTGAATGAGCAGTTCTTC	CASSKYSLNEQFF
NA	TRBV10-1	NA	TRBJ2-3	TGCGCCAGCAGTGAGGGCGGAACAAGCTATACGCAGTATTTT	CASSEGGTSYTQYF